This is a list of T cell receptor beta chains from one sample in a study of regulatory T cells in long-lasting Graves disease. TCRdb fed the multiplex PCR reads into MiXCR, producing one record per CDR3 protein. The sample consists of some 330,000 distinct CDR3 sequences, roughly 23% of them appearing once. Sequencing used peripheral blood mononuclear cells (PBMCs), obtained when the disease was refractory, from a patient treated with antithyroid drugs. These receptors originate from a middle-aged woman with Graves disease. The CDR3 runs from the conserved cysteine through the conserved F or W. A D gene is named only where the DNA matches it firmly. Not all rows give a size; the values are once, few, many and, for expanded clones, a class.

>TRBJ2-5|TRBV15|NA|many
TGTGCCACCAGCAACGAGACCCAGTACTTC
CATSNETQYF
>TRBJ1-4|TRBV5-1|TRBD1|many
TGCGCCAGCAGAACACAACCGGTGGGGACAGGGTGGGAAAAACTGTTTTTT
CASRTQPVGTGWEKLFF
>TRBJ2-5|TRBV28|NA|many
TGTGCCAGCAGTTTAAGGGGGAACCCAAGGGAGACCCAGTACTTC
CASSLRGNPRETQYF
>TRBJ2-2|TRBV27|TRBD2|many
TGTGCCAGCAGTCCCACGGGACTAGCGGGAGGACTCTACACCGGGGAGCTGTTTTTT
CASSPTGLAGGLYTGELFF
>TRBJ2-2|TRBV20-1|TRBD2|many
TGCAGTGCTAGAGTACTAGCGGGAGGGCCGTCCACCGGGGAGCTGTTTTTT
CSARVLAGGPSTGELFF
>TRBJ1-5|TRBV19|NA|NA
TGTGCCAGTACCAATCCTAGGGGTAGCAATCAGCCCCAGCATTTT
CASTNPRGSNQPQHF
>TRBJ1-2|TRBV13|TRBD1|many
TGTGCCAGCAGCTTAGGAACAGGGGGCGATTACTATGGCTACACCTTC
CASSLGTGGDYYGYTF
>TRBJ1-2|TRBV6-1|NA|NA
TGTGCCAGCAGGGGGACCTCAGGCTACACCTTC
CASRGTSGYTF
>TRBJ2-2|TRBV2|TRBD2|many
TGTGCCAGCAGTGAAGATGTTGGTAGCGGGATCTACACCGGGGAGCTGTTTTTT
CASSEDVGSGIYTGELFF
>TRBJ2-7|TRBV7-9|TRBD2|few
TGTGCCAGCAGCCCCGGGCGTACTAGCGGGAGATACGAGCAGTACTTC
CASSPGRTSGRYEQYF
>TRBJ2-5|TRBV19|NA|many
TGTGCCAGTAGCGACAGCAGACTACAAGAGACCCAGTACTTC
CASSDSRLQETQYF
>TRBJ1-2|TRBV5-1|TRBD1|many
TGCGCCAGCAGCACGACCTCGACAGGGTATACTGGCTACACCTTC
CASSTTSTGYTGYTF
>TRBJ2-4|TRBV7-8|TRBD1|many
TGTGCCAGCAGCAACTGGACAGGGGACCCCAAAAACATTCAGTACTTC
CASSNWTGDPKNIQYF
>TRBJ1-5|TRBV11-2|NA|many
TGTGCCAGCAGCTTTTCTGGGGATAGCAATCAGCCCCAGCATTTT
CASSFSGDSNQPQHF
>TRBJ1-3|TRBV6-1|NA|few
TGTGCCAGCAGCCCAAGATGGCCCTCTGGAAACACCATATATTTT
CASSPRWPSGNTIYF
>TRBJ2-7|TRBV10-2|TRBD2|few
TGCGCCAGCAGTGAGTACAGCGGGGACTACTACGAGCAGTACTTC
CASSEYSGDYYEQYF
>TRBJ2-7|TRBV11-2|NA|many
TGTGCCAGCAGCACCCCGACAGGATACGAGCAGTACTTC
CASSTPTGYEQYF
>TRBJ1-1|TRBV5-1|NA|few
TGTGCCAGCAGCTTGTCTTACAGGGAGATTAACACTGAAGCTTTCTTT
CASSLSYREINTEAFF
>TRBJ2-5|TRBV7-2|NA|many
TGTGCCAGCAGCTTAGGGACAGTAGAGACCCAGTACTTC
CASSLGTVETQYF
>TRBJ2-5|TRBV3-1|TRBD1|NA
TGTGCCAGCAGCAAGGGACAGGGGGCCTGGGAGACCCAGTACTTC
CASSKGQGAWETQYF